This TCR beta chain was captured by sequencing in a study of shared clonotypes between healthy human individuals. The repertoire was sequenced with immunoSEQ multiplex PCR; TCRdb's copy has only in-frame clones and lacks some. The table shows roughly 2.2 million clones, with approximately 93% occurring only once. Per germline, CDR1 SGHDN and CDR2 FVKESK. This CDR3 is 15 amino acids long. Trimming removed 8 bases from V and 6 bases from J; junction bases left unmatched: 16. The source of this sequence is a man between 18 and 35 years old in good health. Some clones in this sample may be carry-over from other donors' samples. The sequencing sample was made of naive CD4+ T cells from PBMCs. Indicated subset: CD45RA+ positively selected. V and J are TRBV14 and TRBJ2-7; 7 bases line up with TRBD1. CDR3 sequence (DNA): TGTGCCAGCGCGCCTCAGTATAACAGGGGATCCGAGCAGTACTTC. As protein: CASAPQYNRGSEQYF. The whole variable domain, remainder taken from reference TRBV14 and TRBJ2-7, is EAGVTQFPSHSVIEKGQTVTLRCDPISGHDNLYWYRRVMGKEIKFLLHFVKESKQDESGMPNNRFLAERTGGTYSTLKVQPAELEDSGVYFCASAPQYNRGSEQYFGPGTRLTVT.